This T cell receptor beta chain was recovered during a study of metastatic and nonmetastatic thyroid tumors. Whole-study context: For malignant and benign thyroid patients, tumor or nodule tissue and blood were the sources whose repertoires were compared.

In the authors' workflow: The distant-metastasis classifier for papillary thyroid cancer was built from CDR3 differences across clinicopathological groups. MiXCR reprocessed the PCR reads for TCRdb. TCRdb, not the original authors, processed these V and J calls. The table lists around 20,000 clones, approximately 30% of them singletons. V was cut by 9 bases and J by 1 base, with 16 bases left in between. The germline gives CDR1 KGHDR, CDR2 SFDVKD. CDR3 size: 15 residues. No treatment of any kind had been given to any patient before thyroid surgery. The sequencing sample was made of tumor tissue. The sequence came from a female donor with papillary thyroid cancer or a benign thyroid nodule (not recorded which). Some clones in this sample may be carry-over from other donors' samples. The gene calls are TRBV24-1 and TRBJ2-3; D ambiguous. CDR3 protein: CATPRVVARTDTQYF. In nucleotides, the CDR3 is TGTGCCACCCCCAGAGTGGTCGCTCGCACAGATACGCAGTATTTT.